The entry that follows covers one T cell receptor (beta chain) sequence. No antigen is known for it. These data are taken from a study of T cell responses to AZD1222 COVID-19 vaccine. Study-level points and caveats: Reports say nearly half of spike-specific TCRs go after unmutated variant regions. Breadth and depth of Spike-specific TCRs rose after two AZD1222 doses. Donors skewed white British and female; clonal diversity was possibly underestimated.

Clones were sequenced by immunoSEQ multiplex PCR, and TCRdb holds only the in-frame ones, with some missing. The sample shows roughly 99,000 clones, around 90% of them seen only once. Germline V CDR1 and CDR2: MDHEN, SYDVKM. This CDR3 is 16 amino acids long. V was shortened by 4 bases and J by 6 bases, with 16 bases between the two germline ends. The sequences come from peripheral blood, collected 28 days after the second AZD1222 dose. The source is an adult who received the AZD1222 COVID-19 vaccine. This sequence joins TRBV28 and TRBJ1-6; no clear D. This CDR3 reads CASSYWDPIANSPLHF. The CDR3 DNA reads as TGTGCCAGCAGTTACTGGGATCCCATTGCTAATTCACCCCTCCACTTT.